This T cell receptor beta chain was sequenced for a study of control samples from healthy donors and cancer patients. The germline CDR1 and CDR2 sequences are SGDLS and YYNGEE. Trimming removed 0 bases at V and 7 bases at J, with 11 bases between. CDR3 length: 15 amino acids. Assay used: immunoSEQ multiplex PCR; TCRdb lists only in-frame clones, some missing. Of 120,000 or so clones listed, roughly 89% are singletons. This clone occurred once. Sequencing used blood. This receptor was identified in a young man in good health. This chain uses TRBV9 with TRBJ1-6, with a possible D match to TRBD1 (5 bases). CDR3 amino acids: CASSVGQRQNSPLHF. The CDR3 DNA follows: TGTGCCAGCAGCGTAGGTCAGAGACAGAATTCACCCCTCCACTTT. Looking up the rest from reference TRBV9 and TRBJ1-6 gives the full variable domain: DSGVTQTPKHLITATGQRVTLRCSPRSGDLSVYWYQQSLDQGLQFLIQYYNGEERAKGNILERFSAQQFPDLHSELNLSSLELGDSALYFCASSVGQRQNSPLHFGNGTRLTVT.